Below are 14 T cell receptor beta chains sequenced from a single sample in a study of T cell responses to AZD1222 COVID-19 vaccine. Clones were read by immunoSEQ multiplex PCR, and TCRdb kept only the in-frame ones, dropping some. Among tens of thousands of clones listed, approximately 93% were seen once. The specimen comprised peripheral blood, sampled on day 0 of AZD1222 vaccination. The receptor source for this set is an adult in good health.

V usage is TRBV5-1 and J usage is TRBJ1-3, with a possible D match to TRBD1 (6 bases). V lost 4 bases and J lost 0, with 14 bases in between. Germline CDR1 and CDR2: SGHRS and YFSETQ. The CDR3 spans 16 residues. This CDR3 is CASSQTGPSSGNTIYF. In DNA form, the CDR3 reads TGCGCCAGCAGCCAAACAGGGCCTAGCTCTGGAAACACCATATATTTT.

The J gene is TRBJ1-1, the V gene TRBV11-2; 7 nucleotides line up with TRBD1. V shed 5 bases and J 4 bases; nucleotides not matched to a gene: 7. Germline CDR1 and CDR2: SGHAT and FQNNGV. This CDR3 region has 14 residues. The CDR3 is CASSTQGVGTEAFF. The CDR3 nucleotides read TGTGCCAGCAGCACTCAGGGGGTGGGCACTGAAGCTTTCTTT.

This chain links TRBV19 with TRBJ1-2; D is uncertain. The CDR3 contains 14 residues. The germline V gene has CDR1 LNHDA and CDR2 SQIVND (reference sequence). The V end was cut by 0 bases, the J end by 8 bases, with 13 bases between. The CDR3 bases are TGTGCCAGTAGTATAGATGGTACGGGAATAGGCTACACCTTC. Its translation is CASSIDGTGIGYTF. The full variable domain, with the rest looked up from reference TRBV19 and TRBJ1-2, is DGGITQSPKYLFRKEGQNVTLSCEQNLNHDAMYWYRQDPGQGLRLIYYSQIVNDFQKGDIAEGYSVSREKKESFPLTVTSAQKNPTAFYLCASSIDGTGIGYTFGSGTRLTVV.

This chain connects TRBV23-1 to TRBJ1-2; 9 bases are shared with TRBD1. TRBV23-1 is placed among ORFs of uncertain function. This CDR3 spans 16 amino acids. The ends lost 10 bases at V and 4 bases at J; junction bases unmatched: 16. The CDR3 nucleotides read TGCGCCACCGCGGAAACCGGGACAGGGAATCCCTATGGCTACACCTTC. Encoded protein: CATAETGTGNPYGYTF.

In its sample, this clone is medium-sized. The rearrangement joins TRBV4-3 to TRBJ2-7, with TRBD2 matching over 9 bases. Trimming cost V 4 bases and J 5 bases; bases outside gene matches: 15. From germline, CDR1 is LGHNA and CDR2 YSLEER. The CDR3 runs 17 residues. CDR3 sequence: CASSLTSRGAGGHEQYF. The CDR3 nucleotides read TGCGCCAGCAGCCTTACAAGCAGAGGAGCGGGGGGTCACGAGCAGTACTTC.

This chain uses TRBV5-6 with TRBJ2-3; D remains unclear. This CDR3 has 14 amino acids. V lost 1 base and J 2 bases, leaving 8 bases between the germline ends. The germline V gene encodes CDR1 SGHDT and CDR2 YYEEEE. CDR3 amino acids: CASSLPKYTDTQYF. The CDR3, as DNA: TGTGCCAGCAGCTTGCCTAAGTACACAGATACGCAGTATTTT.

This chain connects TRBV7-2 to TRBJ2-7; 9 bases map to TRBD2. Germline trimming cut 5 bases from V and 4 bases from J; bases unmatched to any gene: 9. Germline V gene lookup returns CDR1 SGHTA and CDR2 FQGNSA. CDR3 length equals 15 residues. The CDR3 spells CASSQSSGEAYEQYF. The CDR3 DNA follows: TGTGCCAGCAGCCAATCTAGCGGGGAAGCTTACGAGCAGTACTTC. Looking up the rest from reference TRBV7-2 and TRBJ2-7 gives the full variable domain: GAGVSQSPSNKVTEKGKDVELRCDPISGHTALYWYRQSLGQGLEFLIYFQGNSAPDKSGLPSDRFSAERTGGSVSTLTIQRTQQEDSAVYLCASSQSSGEAYEQYFGPGTRLTVT.

The chain couples TRBV30 to TRBJ1-1, with D tentatively TRBD1 (6 bases). Germline V CDR1 and CDR2: GTSNPN, SVGIG (reference sequence). The CDR3 is 13 amino acids. V lost 4 bases and J 1 base, leaving 10 bases between the germline ends. CDR3 sequence: CAWMRGGNTEAFF. DNA of the CDR3: TGTGCCTGGATGAGGGGGGGGAACACTGAAGCTTTCTTT.

The genes are TRBV14 and TRBJ1-2, with no clear D. Between the trimmed V and J ends, which lost 0 bases and 6 bases, there was a span of 8 bases. The CDR3 sequence is 13 residues long. Germline V gene lookup returns CDR1 SGHDN and CDR2 FVKESK. The DNA of the CDR3 is TGTGCCAGCAGCCAAGATCTGGGAGATGGCTACACCTTC. This translates into CASSQDLGDGYTF.

The rearrangement joins TRBV10-3 to TRBJ1-5, with a tentative D call TRBD1 (6 bases). V was clipped by 3 bases and J by 9 bases, with 12 bases between them. This CDR3 region has 13 residues. Germline-derived CDR1 and CDR2 are ENHRY and SYGVKD. CDR3: CAISDNREPPQHF. In DNA, the CDR3 is TGTGCCATCAGTGATAACAGGGAACCGCCCCAGCATTTT.

Sample share makes this clone medium-sized. J is TRBJ2-7 and V is TRBV18; perhaps TRBD1 as D (6 bases). Germline V gene sequence: CDR1 KGHSH, CDR2 LQKENI. The CDR3 runs to 17 residues. Trimming left V 1 base short and J 7 bases short, with 23 bases between. The CDR3 DNA reads TGTGCCAGCTCACCACTTCCCTTTTCAGGGCGAGGGGGAGAGCAGTACTTC. This encodes CASSPLPFSGRGGEQYF.

The chain recombines TRBV5-1 with TRBJ1-2; D call uncertain. The germline CDR1 and CDR2 sequences are SGHRS and YFSETQ. The V end lost 8 bases, the J end lost 4 bases, and 15 bases lay between the germline ends. The length of the CDR3 is 13 residues. The CDR3 is CASADLGGYGYTF. CDR3 DNA: TGCGCCAGTGCCGATTTGGGCGGCTATGGCTACACCTTC.

V gene TRBV6-1 combines with J gene TRBJ2-3, with 9 bases fitting TRBD2. The V gene end was trimmed by 3 bases and the J gene end by 4 bases; junction bases not matched to a gene: 8. CDR1 MNHNS and CDR2 SASEGT come from the germline V gene. The CDR3 loop spans 16 amino acids. The CDR3 loop reads CASSDFAGGPPDTQYF. The CDR3 nucleotides read TGTGCCAGCAGTGATTTCGCGGGGGGGCCTCCAGATACGCAGTATTTT.

The chain combines TRBV30 with TRBJ1-1; 9 bases are shared with TRBD1. Germline V gene lookup returns CDR1 GTSNPN and CDR2 SVGIG (reference sequence). The CDR3 has 13 residues. V was pared by 0 bases and J by 4 bases, with 0 bases of the junction left unmatched. The CDR3 here is CAWSVGQGTEAFF. The CDR3 DNA sequence: TGTGCCTGGAGTGTGGGACAGGGCACTGAAGCTTTCTTT.